This passage covers 31 T cell receptor beta chains from one sample sequenced in a study of shared clonotypes between healthy human individuals (dated by TCRdb to the early 2020s). Library generation was performed with the immunoSEQ multiplex PCR assay. This is the immuneACCESS table as TCRdb keeps it, with only in-frame sequences that have V and J called. A part of the clones is gone; compared with another copy, unresolved V genes explain less than half, and the rest is unexplained. The sample data list over 2 million clones, and 85% to 95% of these were observed just once. The leading ten clones occupy more than 0.1% of the sample. The sample consisted of naive CD4+ T cells sorted from blood. The cell subset or site label of this sample denotes: CD45RA+ positively selected. The origin of the receptors is a man younger than 30 in good health.

The CDR3 spells CASSGHDFNEKLFF. CDR3 sequence (DNA): TGTGCCAGCAGCGGACATGACTTTAATGAAAAACTGTTTTTT. The rearrangement uses TRBV9 and TRBJ1-4; D is unresolved. The V gene's germline CDR1 is SGDLS and CDR2 YYNGEE. Between the trimmed V and J ends, which lost 3 bases and 4 bases, there was a span of 10 bases. The CDR3 is 14 amino acids.

The chain is built from TRBV15 and TRBJ1-4; D uncertain. CDR1 and CDR2 (germline): LNHNV, YYDKDF (reference sequence). The CDR3 has 15 residues. Trimming took 8 bases from V and 8 from J, leaving 21 bases between them. In DNA, the CDR3 is TGTGCCACCCACCCCGGGAGACCAGTCCACGAAAAACTGTTTTTT. Translation: CATHPGRPVHEKLFF. Complete variable domain (other parts from reference TRBV15 and TRBJ1-4): DAMVIQNPRYQVTQFGKPVTLSCSQTLNHNVMYWYQQKSSQAPKLLFHYYDKDFNNEADTPDNFQSRRPNTSFCFLDIRSPGLGDTAMYLCATHPGRPVHEKLFFGSGTQLSVL.

The gene calls are TRBV18 and TRBJ1-1; D is possibly TRBD1 (5 bases). Germline V lookup: CDR1 KGHSH, CDR2 LQKENI. Trimming shortened V by 2 bases and J by 7 bases, and 11 bases separated the two germline ends. This CDR3 comprises 13 residues. The CDR3 here is CASSPKGTGEAFF. The CDR3 region has the DNA TGTGCCAGCTCACCAAAGGGGACCGGTGAAGCTTTCTTT. Full variable domain (remainder filled in from reference TRBV18 and TRBJ1-1): NAGVMQNPRHLVRRRGQEARLRCSPMKGHSHVYWYRQLPEEGLKFMVYLQKENIIDESGMPKERFSAEFPKEGPSILRIQQVVRGDSAAYFCASSPKGTGEAFFGQGTRLTVV.

V is TRBV10-3 and J is TRBJ1-1; TRBD1 matches at 9 bases. The CDR3 extends over 17 amino acids. Germline trimming cut 0 bases from V and 5 bases from J; bases unmatched to any gene: 10. The germline gives CDR1 ENHRY, CDR2 SYGVKD. CDR3 residues: CAISESRTGVVGTEAFF. In DNA, the CDR3 is TGTGCCATCAGTGAGTCGAGGACAGGGGTCGTGGGAACTGAAGCTTTCTTT.

This chain links TRBV2 with TRBJ1-2; D is possibly TRBD1 (5 bases). V was shortened by 2 bases and J by 8 bases, with 15 bases between the two germline ends. CDR3 length: 14 amino acids. Per germline, CDR1 SNHLY and CDR2 FYNNEI. CDR3 nucleotide sequence: TGTGCCAGCAGTGAAAGACAGCATGGGGCAGGCTACACCTTC. This codes for CASSERQHGAGYTF.

The J gene is TRBJ1-6, the V gene TRBV19; D gene unclear. Germline V gives CDR1 LNHDA, CDR2 SQIVND (reference sequence). V was cut by 5 bases and J by 7 bases, with 12 bases left in between. The CDR3 spans 14 residues. The CDR3 reads CASSLGSLNSPLHF. Written as DNA, the CDR3 is TGTGCCAGTAGTTTGGGCAGCCTAAATTCACCCCTCCACTTT.

The V and J genes are TRBV6-5 and TRBJ2-7, with TRBD2 as a possible D gene (6 bases). This CDR3 has 14 amino acids. Deletions cut 6 bases from V and 6 bases from J, with 18 bases between. Germline loops: CDR1 MNHEY, CDR2 SVGAGI. In DNA form, the CDR3 reads TGTGCCAGCAGCGAGGGACTGCTGGTTTTCGAGCAGTACTTC. As protein: CASSEGLLVFEQYF.

The rearrangement uses TRBV12-2 and TRBJ2-7. TRBV12-2 is assigned pseudogene status. The CDR3 extends over 16 amino acids. The CDR3 sequence: CASRHLQGPPSYEQYF. The CDR3 nucleotides read TGTGCAAGTCGTCACCTCCAGGGACCTCCTTCCTACGAGCAGTACTTC.

The CDR3 region is CASSGRTGSNEKLFF. The DNA of the CDR3 is TGCGCCAGCAGCGGCAGGACAGGGTCGAATGAAAAACTGTTTTTT. V and J are TRBV5-1 and TRBJ1-4; TRBD1 matches at 8 bases. Trimming cost V 4 bases and J 5 bases; bases outside gene matches: 7. The CDR3 totals 15 residues. Germline assignment: CDR1 SGHRS and CDR2 YFSETQ.

This chain joins TRBV4-1 and TRBJ2-2; a weak D match, TRBD1 (6 bases). This CDR3 has 19 amino acids. CDR1 MGHRA and CDR2 YSYEKL come from the germline V gene. V dropped 0 bases and J dropped 2 bases, with 19 bases sitting between them. The CDR3 nucleotides are TGCGCCAGCAGCCAAGATTATTGGGGGCCGACAGCTAACACCGGGGAGCTGTTTTTT. Its translation is CASSQDYWGPTANTGELFF.

The rearrangement uses TRBV7-9 and TRBJ2-2; 7 bases are a match to TRBD1. The germline CDR1 and CDR2 sequences are SEHNR and FQNEAQ (reference sequence). The CDR3 consists of 15 residues. V was clipped by 5 bases and J by 0 bases; unmatched bases: 3. This CDR3 is CASSPTGANTGELFF. The CDR3 DNA sequence: TGTGCCAGCAGCCCCACAGGGGCGAACACCGGGGAGCTGTTTTTT.

The chain carries TRBV30 and TRBJ1-2, with 7 bases aligning to TRBD1. Looked up from germline, CDR1 is GTSNPN and CDR2 is SVGIG (reference sequence). The CDR3 contains 14 residues. The V gene end was trimmed by 1 base and the J gene end by 4 bases; junction bases not matched to a gene: 6. The CDR3 DNA is TGTGCCTGGAGTGCACACCGGGACAGCTATGGCTACACCTTC. It specifies CAWSAHRDSYGYTF.

The V call is TRBV5-1, the J call TRBJ2-7, with 7 positions matching TRBD2. Germline V CDR1 and CDR2: SGHRS, YFSETQ. CDR3 length equals 16 residues. V lost 4 bases to trimming and J lost 3 bases; unmatched junction nucleotides: 13. CDR3 sequence (DNA): TGCGCCAGCAGCGTGCAACCGTTCGGGACTAACTACGAGCAGTACTTC. It encodes CASSVQPFGTNYEQYF.

The chain combines TRBV10-3 with TRBJ1-1; 9 nucleotides line up with TRBD1. The CDR3 is 12 amino acids. The trim removed 4 bases at V and 10 bases at J, leaving 4 bases unmatched. Germline V gene sequence: CDR1 ENHRY, CDR2 SYGVKD. CDR3 sequence reads: CAISGTGEGAFF. The CDR3, as DNA: TGTGCCATCAGTGGGACAGGGGAAGGAGCTTTCTTT.

As concerns this clone: In the same sample, other DNA sequences code for this CDR3. The gene calls are TRBV20-1 and TRBJ1-1, with D hard to call. The length of the CDR3 is 11 residues. Germline V CDR1 and CDR2: DFQATT, SNEGSKA (reference sequence). V was trimmed by 4 bases and J by 4 bases, leaving 7 bases between them. The CDR3 nucleotides are TGCAGTGCTATTCGGGGCACTGAAGCTTTCTTT. This codes for CSAIRGTEAFF.

This clone has more than one count but fewer than ten. The chain joins TRBV19 to TRBJ1-3; D gene unclear. V was pared by 3 bases and J by 2 bases, with 8 bases between. Germline V lookup: CDR1 LNHDA, CDR2 SQIVND (reference sequence). The CDR3 has 14 amino acids. The CDR3 sequence: CASSMSAAGNTIYF. The CDR3 DNA is TGTGCCAGTAGTATGTCAGCTGCTGGAAACACCATATATTTT. The whole variable domain, filled in from reference TRBV19 and TRBJ1-3, reads DGGITQSPKYLFRKEGQNVTLSCEQNLNHDAMYWYRQDPGQGLRLIYYSQIVNDFQKGDIAEGYSVSREKKESFPLTVTSAQKNPTAFYLCASSMSAAGNTIYFGEGSWLTVV.

The J gene is TRBJ2-5, the V gene TRBV5-4, with D possibly called TRBD1 or TRBD2 (5 bases each). The CDR3 sequence is 16 residues long. V shed 4 bases and J shed 4 bases, with 20 bases lying between them. The germline V gene has CDR1 SGHNT and CDR2 YYREEE (reference sequence). The CDR3 reads CASSGPGQIFSETQYF. Written as DNA, the CDR3 is TGTGCCAGCAGCGGACCGGGGCAGATTTTCTCAGAGACCCAGTACTTC.

This clone was seen only once. The rearrangement joins TRBV28 to TRBJ1-6; a possible D gene is TRBD1 (5 bases). Germline V gene lookup returns CDR1 MDHEN and CDR2 SYDVKM. Deletions cut 5 bases from V and 7 bases from J, with 15 bases between. This CDR3 has 15 amino acids. The CDR3 loop is CASSPAGRGNSPLHF. The CDR3 nucleotides read TGTGCCAGCAGTCCCGCAGGGCGGGGAAATTCACCCCTCCACTTT.

This clone is a singleton in its sample. Other nucleotide sequences from this sample produce the same CDR3. The rearrangement links TRBV5-1 to TRBJ2-3; 7 nucleotides align to TRBD2. V lost 5 bases to trimming and J lost 2 bases; unmatched junction nucleotides: 5. The CDR3 contains 14 residues. Germline CDR1 is SGHRS and CDR2 is YFSETQ. CDR3 protein: CASSRSGDTDTQYF. As DNA, the CDR3 is TGCGCCAGCAGTAGGAGCGGGGACACAGATACGCAGTATTTT.

The CDR3 protein is CASTITGGSGGEQYF. In nucleotides, the CDR3 is TGTGCCAGCACAATTACAGGGGGCTCAGGAGGCGAGCAGTACTTC. The chain links TRBV2 to TRBJ2-7, with 9 bases lining up with TRBD1. Germline V lookup: CDR1 SNHLY, CDR2 FYNNEI. V shed 7 bases, J shed 6 bases, and the junction held 13 bases outside the gene matches. There are 15 residues in the CDR3.

The chain has TRBV6-5 and TRBJ2-2; D is undetermined. The V gene's germline CDR1 is MNHEY and CDR2 SVGAGI. V gave up 5 bases and J gave up 0 bases, with 10 bases separating them. This CDR3 has 15 residues. CDR3 nucleotide sequence: TGTGCCAGCAGTCGACCTACAGCGAACACCGGGGAGCTGTTTTTT. Protein: CASSRPTANTGELFF.

This sequence joins TRBV5-8 and TRBJ2-2; 7 bases agree with TRBD1. CDR1 is SGHTS and CDR2 is YDEGEE in the germline V gene. This CDR3 comprises 16 residues. The V segment lost 4 bases and the J segment 0 bases; nucleotides outside the gene matches: 6. The CDR3 nucleotides read TGTGCCAGCAGCCTATTACAGGGGCCGAACACCGGGGAGCTGTTTTTT. Its protein product is CASSLLQGPNTGELFF.

This chain joins TRBV5-1 and TRBJ1-1; 9 positions match TRBD1. After removal of 4 bases from V and 0 bases from J, the junction contained 7 bases not matched to a gene. CDR1 and CDR2 (germline): SGHRS, YFSETQ. This CDR3 contains 16 residues. In DNA, the CDR3 is TGCGCCAGCAGCAAACAGGGGGCTGGTATGAACACTGAAGCTTTCTTT. Amino acids: CASSKQGAGMNTEAFF.

This clone was picked up one time. The V gene is TRBV5-1, the J gene TRBJ2-5, with a tentative D call TRBD2 (5 bases). V shed 0 bases and J shed 2 bases, with 14 bases lying between them. This CDR3 region has 16 residues. Germline V gene data show CDR1 as SGHRS and CDR2 as YFSETQ. The CDR3 coding sequence is TGCGCCAGCAGCTTGGTTGGCGGGTCCATACAAGAGACCCAGTACTTC. Protein: CASSLVGGSIQETQYF.

This clone was counted between two and nine times. J is TRBJ2-3 and V is TRBV27; D perhaps matches TRBD2 (7 bases). Deletions cut 5 bases from V and 3 bases from J, with 18 bases between. This CDR3 is built from 16 residues. Looked up from germline, CDR1 is MNHEY and CDR2 is SMNVEV (reference sequence). The DNA for the CDR3 is TGTGCCAGCAGTCCCTGGGGGGGCTGGAAGACAGATACGCAGTATTTT. Translating it yields CASSPWGGWKTDTQYF.

Here the CDR3 reads CASSAGTKNIQYF. The CDR3, as DNA: TGTGCCAGCAGCGCGGGTACCAAAAACATTCAGTACTTC. V and J are TRBV9 and TRBJ2-4; D unclear. The V gene's germline CDR1 is SGDLS and CDR2 YYNGEE. V dropped 3 bases and J dropped 2 bases, with 6 bases sitting between them. The CDR3 extends over 13 amino acids. The whole variable domain, remainder taken from reference TRBV9 and TRBJ2-4, is DSGVTQTPKHLITATGQRVTLRCSPRSGDLSVYWYQQSLDQGLQFLIQYYNGEERAKGNILERFSAQQFPDLHSELNLSSLELGDSALYFCASSAGTKNIQYFGAGTRLSVL.

This clone has a single count. This chain uses TRBV28 with TRBJ2-4; TRBD2 might be the D (5 bases). CDR1 and CDR2 from the germline V gene are MDHEN and SYDVKM. Trimming removed 3 bases from V and 0 bases from J, with 18 bases in between. This CDR3 comprises 18 residues. The CDR3 is CASSFFGGFGIAKNIQYF. In nucleotides, the CDR3 is TGTGCCAGCAGTTTTTTCGGAGGATTCGGTATAGCCAAAAACATTCAGTACTTC.

CDR3 amino acids: CASSLAKGGSLYEQYF. CDR3 DNA sequence: TGTGCCAGCAGCTTAGCGAAAGGGGGATCGCTCTACGAGCAGTACTTC. J is TRBJ2-7 and V is TRBV7-8; possible D gene TRBD1, 6 bases. The germline CDR1 and CDR2 sequences are SGHVS and FQNEAQ. With 0 bases removed from V and 3 bases from J, the gap between germline ends came to 15 bases. This CDR3 is 16 amino acids long.

This chain links TRBV5-1 with TRBJ2-7; 9 nucleotides match TRBD2. Germline assignment: CDR1 SGHRS and CDR2 YFSETQ. The J segment lost 0 bases and the V segment lost 4 bases, leaving 14 bases of the junction unmatched. This CDR3 spans 18 amino acids. CDR3 DNA: TGCGCCAGCAGCCCAGGGGGTAGCGGGGGCCTAAGCTCCTACGAGCAGTACTTC. Its translation is CASSPGGSGGLSSYEQYF.

The chain links TRBV28 to TRBJ2-7; TRBD2 might be the D (7 bases). With 7 bases removed from V and 4 bases from J, the gap between germline ends came to 14 bases. Germline CDR1 is MDHEN and CDR2 is SYDVKM. The CDR3 has 13 residues. Written as DNA, the CDR3 is TGTGCCAGCACCTCGGGGGGCTATTACGAGCAGTACTTC. It yields the protein CASTSGGYYEQYF.

The chain recombines TRBV11-2 with TRBJ2-3, with D uncertain. This CDR3 spans 15 amino acids. Germline CDR1 and CDR2: SGHAT and FQNNGV. With 1 base removed from V and 4 bases from J, the gap between germline ends came to 12 bases. CDR3 coding DNA: TGTGCCAGCAGCTTAGGATTGGTCTATCCAGATACGCAGTATTTT. As protein: CASSLGLVYPDTQYF.